This T cell receptor (beta chain) comes out of a study of shared clonotypes between healthy human individuals. V was clipped by 4 bases and J by 16 bases; unmatched bases: 14. The germline V gene encodes CDR1 SGHNT and CDR2 YYREEE (reference sequence). This CDR3 is built from 14 residues. Assay used: immunoSEQ multiplex PCR; TCRdb lists only in-frame clones, some missing. The sample records about 560,000 clones, around 80% being singletons. The clonotype comes from a woman between 35 and 50 years old in good health. Some clones in this sample may be carry-over from other donors' samples. Sequencing was done on a sample of PBMCs. The chain links TRBV5-4 to TRBJ2-4; 10 bases fit TRBD2. The CDR3 DNA is TGTGCCAGCAGCCTGGAAGCGGGAGGGTCCCGGTCATACTTC. Translated: CASSLEAGGSRSYF.